This TCR beta chain was sequenced during a study of long-term antiretroviral therapy in people with HIV. Assay version v3.0 of immunoSEQ was used, and it was run at survey level. TCRdb's table, derived via immunoSEQ multiplex PCR, lists solely in-frame clones and lacks some. The data contain 27,000 or so clones, approximately 83% of them singletons. This CDR3 is built from 18 residues. The germline CDR1 and CDR2 sequences are SGHAT and FQNNGV. V lost 5 bases to trimming and J lost 2 bases; unmatched junction nucleotides: 16. This sequence originates from a man aged 50-60 years with HIV. The V gene is TRBV11-2, the J gene TRBJ2-7, with 9 bases fitting TRBD2. This sample comprised unsorted PBMCs, obtained 1.2 years after starting antiretroviral therapy. CDR3 loop: CASSPLTGLARLTYEQYF. CDR3 coding DNA: TGTGCCAGCAGCCCCTTAACCGGACTAGCGAGGCTTACCTACGAGCAGTACTTC.